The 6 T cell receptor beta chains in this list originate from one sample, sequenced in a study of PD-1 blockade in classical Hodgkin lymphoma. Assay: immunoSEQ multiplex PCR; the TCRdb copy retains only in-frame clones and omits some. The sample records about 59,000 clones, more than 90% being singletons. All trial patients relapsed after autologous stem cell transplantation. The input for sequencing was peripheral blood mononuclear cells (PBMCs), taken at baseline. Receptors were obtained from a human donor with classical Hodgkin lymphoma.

As DNA, the CDR3 is TGTGCCAGCAGCTCGGACAGGGGGCCATGGGAGACAGATACGCAGTATTTT. Translated: CASSSDRGPWETDTQYF. The chain joins TRBV5-6 to TRBJ2-3; 11 positions agree with TRBD1. The V segment lost 3 bases and the J segment 3 bases; nucleotides outside the gene matches: 9. CDR1 and CDR2 from the germline V gene are SGHDT and YYEEEE. The CDR3 loop spans 17 amino acids.

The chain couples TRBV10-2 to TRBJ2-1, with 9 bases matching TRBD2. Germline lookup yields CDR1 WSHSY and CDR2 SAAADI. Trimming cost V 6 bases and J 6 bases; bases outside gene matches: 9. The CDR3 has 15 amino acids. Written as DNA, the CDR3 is TGCGCCAGCAGCCTAGTTAGCGGGGGAGCCAATGAGCAGTTCTTC. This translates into CASSLVSGGANEQFF.

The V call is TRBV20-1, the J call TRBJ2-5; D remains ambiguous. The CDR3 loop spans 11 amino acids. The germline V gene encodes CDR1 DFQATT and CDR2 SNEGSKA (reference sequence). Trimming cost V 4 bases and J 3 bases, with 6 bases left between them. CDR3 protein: CSAKSKETQYF. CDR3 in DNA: TGCAGTGCTAAGTCGAAAGAGACCCAGTACTTC.

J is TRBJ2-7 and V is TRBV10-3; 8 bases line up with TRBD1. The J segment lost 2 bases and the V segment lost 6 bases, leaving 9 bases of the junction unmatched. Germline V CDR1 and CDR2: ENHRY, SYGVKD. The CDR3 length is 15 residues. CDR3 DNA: TGTGCCATCAGGCCCCAGGGGGCGCTGGCCTACGAGCAGTACTTC. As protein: CAIRPQGALAYEQYF.

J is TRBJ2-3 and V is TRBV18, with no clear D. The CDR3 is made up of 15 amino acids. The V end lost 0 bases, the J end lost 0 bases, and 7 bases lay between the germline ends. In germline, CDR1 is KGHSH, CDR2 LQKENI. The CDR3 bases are TGTGCCAGCTCACCACCGGGCAGTAGCACAGATACGCAGTATTTT. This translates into CASSPPGSSTDTQYF.

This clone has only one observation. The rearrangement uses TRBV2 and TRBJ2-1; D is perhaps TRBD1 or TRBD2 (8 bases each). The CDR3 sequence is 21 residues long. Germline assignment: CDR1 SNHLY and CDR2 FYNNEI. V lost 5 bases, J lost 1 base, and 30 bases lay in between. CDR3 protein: CASSRDRLWRGVHRSYNEQFF. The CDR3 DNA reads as TGTGCCAGCAGTCGGGACAGGCTTTGGCGGGGGGTTCATAGGTCCTACAATGAGCAGTTCTTC.